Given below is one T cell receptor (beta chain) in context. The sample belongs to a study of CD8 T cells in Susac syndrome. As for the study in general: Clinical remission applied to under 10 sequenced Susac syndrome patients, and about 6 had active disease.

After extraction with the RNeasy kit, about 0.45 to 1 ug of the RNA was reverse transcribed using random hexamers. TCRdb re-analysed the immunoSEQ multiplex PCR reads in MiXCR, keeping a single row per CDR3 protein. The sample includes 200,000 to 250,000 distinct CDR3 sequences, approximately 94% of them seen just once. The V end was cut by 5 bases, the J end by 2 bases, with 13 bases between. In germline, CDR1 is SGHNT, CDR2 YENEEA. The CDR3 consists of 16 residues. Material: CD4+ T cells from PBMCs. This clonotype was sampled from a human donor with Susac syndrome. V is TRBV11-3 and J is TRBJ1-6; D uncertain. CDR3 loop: CASSRTEWPYNSPLHF. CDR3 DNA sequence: TGTGCCAGCAGCCGAACTGAGTGGCCCTATAATTCACCCCTCCACTTT.